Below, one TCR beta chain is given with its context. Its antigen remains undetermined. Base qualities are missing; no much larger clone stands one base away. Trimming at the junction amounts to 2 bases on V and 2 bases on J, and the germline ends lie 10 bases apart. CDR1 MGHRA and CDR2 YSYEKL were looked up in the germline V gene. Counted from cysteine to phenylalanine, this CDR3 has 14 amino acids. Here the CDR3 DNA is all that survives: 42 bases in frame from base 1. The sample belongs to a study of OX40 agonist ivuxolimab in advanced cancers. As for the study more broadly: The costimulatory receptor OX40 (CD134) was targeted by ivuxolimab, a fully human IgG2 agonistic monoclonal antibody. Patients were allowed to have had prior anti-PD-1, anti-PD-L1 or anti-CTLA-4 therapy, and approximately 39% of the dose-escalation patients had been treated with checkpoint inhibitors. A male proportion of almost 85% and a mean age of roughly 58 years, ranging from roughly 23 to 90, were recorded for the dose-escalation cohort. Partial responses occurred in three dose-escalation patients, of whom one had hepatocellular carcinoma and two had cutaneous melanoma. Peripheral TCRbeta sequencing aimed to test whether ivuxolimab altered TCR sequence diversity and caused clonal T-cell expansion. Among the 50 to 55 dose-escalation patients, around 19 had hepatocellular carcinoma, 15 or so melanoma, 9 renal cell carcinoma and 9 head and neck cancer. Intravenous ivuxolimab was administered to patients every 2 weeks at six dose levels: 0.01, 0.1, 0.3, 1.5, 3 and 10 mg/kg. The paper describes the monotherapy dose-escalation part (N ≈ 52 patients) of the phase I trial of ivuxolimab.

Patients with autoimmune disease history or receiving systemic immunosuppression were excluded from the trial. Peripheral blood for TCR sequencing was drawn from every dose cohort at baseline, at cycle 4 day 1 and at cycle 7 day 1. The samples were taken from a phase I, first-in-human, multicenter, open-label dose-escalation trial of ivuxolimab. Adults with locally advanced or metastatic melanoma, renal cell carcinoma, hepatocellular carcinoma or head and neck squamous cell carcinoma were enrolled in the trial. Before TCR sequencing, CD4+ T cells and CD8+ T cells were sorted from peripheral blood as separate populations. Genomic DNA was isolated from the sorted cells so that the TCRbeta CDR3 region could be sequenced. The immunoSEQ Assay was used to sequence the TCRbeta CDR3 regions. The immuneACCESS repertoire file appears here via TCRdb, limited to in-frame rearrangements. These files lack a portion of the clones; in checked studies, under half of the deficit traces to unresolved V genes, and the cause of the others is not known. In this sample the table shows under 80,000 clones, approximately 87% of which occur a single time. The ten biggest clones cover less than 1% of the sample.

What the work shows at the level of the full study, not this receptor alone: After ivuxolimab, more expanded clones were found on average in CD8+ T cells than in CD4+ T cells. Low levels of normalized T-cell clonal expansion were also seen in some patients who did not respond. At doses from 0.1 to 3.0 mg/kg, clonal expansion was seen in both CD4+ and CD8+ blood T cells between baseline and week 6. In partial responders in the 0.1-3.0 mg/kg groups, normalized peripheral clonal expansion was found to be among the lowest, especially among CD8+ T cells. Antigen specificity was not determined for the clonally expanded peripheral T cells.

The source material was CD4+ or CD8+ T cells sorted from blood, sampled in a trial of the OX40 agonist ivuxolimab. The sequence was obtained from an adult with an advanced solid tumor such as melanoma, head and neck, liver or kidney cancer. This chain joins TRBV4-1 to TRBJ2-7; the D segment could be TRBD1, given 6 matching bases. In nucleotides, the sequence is TGCGCCAGCAGCCAACCGGGACAACCCTACGAGCAGTACTTC. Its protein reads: CASSQPGQPYEQYF.